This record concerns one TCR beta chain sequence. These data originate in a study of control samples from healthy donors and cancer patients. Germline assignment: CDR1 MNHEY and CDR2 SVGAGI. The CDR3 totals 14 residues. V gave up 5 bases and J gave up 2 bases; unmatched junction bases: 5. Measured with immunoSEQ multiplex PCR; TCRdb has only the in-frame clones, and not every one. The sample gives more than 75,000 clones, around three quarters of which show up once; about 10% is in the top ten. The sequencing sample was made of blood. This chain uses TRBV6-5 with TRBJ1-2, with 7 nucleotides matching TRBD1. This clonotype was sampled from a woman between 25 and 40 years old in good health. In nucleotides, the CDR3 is TGTGCCAGCAGTACCGGGACAGTGAACTATGGCTACACCTTC. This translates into CASSTGTVNYGYTF.